The rows below give T cell receptor beta chains drawn from one sample of a study of the immune and genomic landscape of osteosarcoma. The table came from immunoSEQ multiplex PCR; TCRdb's copy has only in-frame clones and leaves some out. The sample lists about 2,800 clones, roughly 78% occurring once. What was sequenced was metastatic tumor tissue from the lung. These receptors all stem from a woman younger than 35 with osteosarcoma. Each CDR3 is given with its conserved first and last residue. The order of the fields is CDR3 protein, CDR3 DNA, D gene, clone size, J gene, V gene. The D gene is left open where the match is weak. Clone size is stated in some rows and not others, as once, few, many or a class when expanded.

CDR3 protein: CASSPDGVREKLFF
CDR3 DNA: TGTGCCAGCTCACCGGATGGGGTCCGGGAAAAACTGTTTTTT
D gene: NA
clone size: NA
J gene: TRBJ1-4
V gene: TRBV18

CDR3 protein: CASSSWALGGYNEQFF
CDR3 DNA: TGTGCCAGCAGTTCGTGGGCCTTGGGGGGTTACAATGAGCAGTTCTTC
D gene: NA
clone size: NA
J gene: TRBJ2-1
V gene: TRBV6-5

CDR3 protein: CASSFSGTKYEQYF
CDR3 DNA: TGTGCCAGCAGCTTCTCCGGGACTAAATACGAGCAGTACTTC
D gene: TRBD2
clone size: NA
J gene: TRBJ2-7
V gene: TRBV11-2

CDR3 protein: CASRQGPYGYTF
CDR3 DNA: TGTGCCAGCAGACAGGGACCCTATGGCTACACCTTC
D gene: TRBD1
clone size: NA
J gene: TRBJ1-2
V gene: TRBV19

CDR3 protein: CASSQLRGNQETQYF
CDR3 DNA: TGTGCCAGCAGCCAACTGCGGGGTAACCAAGAGACCCAGTACTTC
D gene: NA
clone size: NA
J gene: TRBJ2-5
V gene: TRBV4-2

CDR3 protein: CASSASGTGFGYTF
CDR3 DNA: TGTGCCAGCAGCGCCTCCGGGACAGGGTTCGGCTACACCTTC
D gene: TRBD1
clone size: few
J gene: TRBJ1-2
V gene: TRBV7-9

CDR3 protein: CASSEIRITEAFF
CDR3 DNA: TGTGCCAGCAGCGAGATCAGGATAACTGAAGCTTTCTTT
D gene: NA
clone size: NA
J gene: TRBJ1-1
V gene: TRBV6-6

CDR3 protein: CASNIAGGPGEQFF
CDR3 DNA: TGTGCCAGCAACATAGCGGGGGGGCCTGGTGAGCAGTTCTTC
D gene: TRBD2
clone size: NA
J gene: TRBJ2-1
V gene: TRBV2

CDR3 protein: CASGLVLGGGELFF
CDR3 DNA: TGTGCTAGTGGTTTGGTACTGGGGGGCGGGGAGCTGTTTTTT
D gene: NA
clone size: NA
J gene: TRBJ2-2
V gene: TRBV12-5

CDR3 protein: CASSVEGRVGEKLFF
CDR3 DNA: TGTGCCAGCAGCGTTGAGGGGAGGGTGGGTGAAAAACTGTTTTTT
D gene: NA
clone size: NA
J gene: TRBJ1-4
V gene: TRBV9

CDR3 protein: CASSSRREDEKLFF
CDR3 DNA: TGTGCCAGCAGCTCCCGGAGGGAAGATGAAAAACTGTTTTTT
D gene: NA
clone size: NA
J gene: TRBJ1-4
V gene: TRBV5-4

CDR3 protein: CASSYSEAPPTQYF
CDR3 DNA: TGTGCCAGCAGTTACTCGGAGGCCCCACCGACCCAGTACTTC
D gene: NA
clone size: NA
J gene: TRBJ2-5
V gene: TRBV6-6

CDR3 protein: CASSIRDRGYNEQFF
CDR3 DNA: TGTGCCAGTAGTATACGGGACAGGGGGTACAATGAGCAGTTCTTC
D gene: TRBD1
clone size: NA
J gene: TRBJ2-1
V gene: TRBV19

CDR3 protein: CASSFGGANTGELFF
CDR3 DNA: TGTGCCAGCAGCTTCGGCGGGGCGAACACCGGGGAGCTGTTTTTT
D gene: NA
clone size: few
J gene: TRBJ2-2
V gene: TRBV7-3

CDR3 protein: CASSFGGRETQYF
CDR3 DNA: TGTGCCAGCAGCTTTGGGGGGAGGGAGACCCAGTACTTC
D gene: NA
clone size: NA
J gene: TRBJ2-5
V gene: TRBV7-8

CDR3 protein: CASSLASYNEQFF
CDR3 DNA: TGTGCCAGCAGCTTAGCTAGCTACAATGAGCAGTTCTTC
D gene: NA
clone size: once
J gene: TRBJ2-1
V gene: TRBV7-2

CDR3 protein: CASSEGTGFREQYF
CDR3 DNA: TGTGCCAGCAGCGAGGGGACAGGGTTCCGCGAGCAGTACTTC
D gene: TRBD1
clone size: NA
J gene: TRBJ2-7
V gene: TRBV6-1

CDR3 protein: CASSSQGYGYTF
CDR3 DNA: TGTGCCAGCAGCTCCCAAGGATATGGCTACACCTTC
D gene: NA
clone size: NA
J gene: TRBJ1-2
V gene: TRBV7-6

CDR3 protein: CASSIIYSNQPQHF
CDR3 DNA: TGTGCCAGCAGTATAATATATAGCAATCAGCCCCAGCATTTT
D gene: NA
clone size: NA
J gene: TRBJ1-5
V gene: TRBV27

CDR3 protein: CASRTNRVGNTEAFF
CDR3 DNA: TGTGCCAGCAGAACCAACAGGGTCGGGAACACTGAAGCTTTCTTT
D gene: NA
clone size: few
J gene: TRBJ1-1
V gene: TRBV6-1

CDR3 protein: CASGWTRDRGNQPQHF
CDR3 DNA: TGTGCCAGCGGATGGACCCGGGACAGGGGGAATCAGCCCCAGCATTTT
D gene: TRBD1
clone size: NA
J gene: TRBJ1-5
V gene: TRBV27

CDR3 protein: CASSQGRLGRTGTYGYTF
CDR3 DNA: TGCGCCAGCAGCCAAGGGCGGTTGGGGCGGACCGGCACATATGGCTACACCTTC
D gene: NA
clone size: NA
J gene: TRBJ1-2
V gene: TRBV4-3

CDR3 protein: CASSDSRGADTQYF
CDR3 DNA: TGTGCCAGCAGTGACTCGCGGGGGGCAGATACGCAGTATTTT
D gene: TRBD2
clone size: few
J gene: TRBJ2-3
V gene: TRBV6-4

CDR3 protein: CASSFKGLGGYTF
CDR3 DNA: TGTGCCAGCAGCTTCAAGGGGCTCGGTGGCTACACCTTC
D gene: NA
clone size: NA
J gene: TRBJ1-2
V gene: TRBV7-2

CDR3 protein: CAWTLNTEAFF
CDR3 DNA: TGTGCCTGGACCTTGAACACTGAAGCTTTCTTT
D gene: NA
clone size: NA
J gene: TRBJ1-1
V gene: TRBV30

CDR3 protein: CASSTRQGMTNYGYTF
CDR3 DNA: TGTGCCAGTAGTACCCGACAGGGTATGACTAACTATGGCTACACCTTC
D gene: TRBD1
clone size: NA
J gene: TRBJ1-2
V gene: TRBV19

CDR3 protein: CASRRLAGGTGELFF
CDR3 DNA: TGTGCCAGCAGAAGACTAGCGGGGGGTACCGGGGAGCTGTTTTTT
D gene: TRBD2
clone size: NA
J gene: TRBJ2-2
V gene: TRBV6-1

CDR3 protein: CAWTPVASGRHTEAFF
CDR3 DNA: TGTGCCTGGACCCCCGTAGCCTCAGGGAGGCACACTGAAGCTTTCTTT
D gene: NA
clone size: NA
J gene: TRBJ1-1
V gene: TRBV30

CDR3 protein: CASTAGGPLRQETQYF
CDR3 DNA: TGTGCCAGCACGGCGGGGGGGCCTCTAAGACAAGAGACCCAGTACTTC
D gene: TRBD2
clone size: NA
J gene: TRBJ2-5
V gene: TRBV6-6

CDR3 protein: CASRWDREYGYTF
CDR3 DNA: TGTGCCAGCAGATGGGACAGGGAATATGGCTACACCTTC
D gene: TRBD1
clone size: NA
J gene: TRBJ1-2
V gene: TRBV6-5

CDR3 protein: CASSVRTGNTGELFF
CDR3 DNA: TGTGCCAGCAGCGTCCGGACGGGGAACACCGGGGAGCTGTTTTTT
D gene: NA
clone size: NA
J gene: TRBJ2-2
V gene: TRBV9

CDR3 protein: CASSLGGTITDTQYF
CDR3 DNA: TGTGCCAGCAGCTTGGGAGGGACTATAACAGATACGCAGTATTTT
D gene: TRBD2
clone size: NA
J gene: TRBJ2-3
V gene: TRBV7-6

CDR3 protein: CASSAGYEQYF
CDR3 DNA: TGCGCCAGCAGCGCGGGCTACGAGCAGTACTTC
D gene: NA
clone size: NA
J gene: TRBJ2-7
V gene: TRBV5-1

CDR3 protein: CASSTPGLGTGELFF
CDR3 DNA: TGTGCCAGTAGTACACCGGGACTCGGAACCGGGGAGCTGTTTTTT
D gene: NA
clone size: once
J gene: TRBJ2-2
V gene: TRBV19

CDR3 protein: CASNPRGGRDSPLHF
CDR3 DNA: TGTGCCAGCAACCCCCGAGGGGGTAGGGATTCACCCCTCCACTTT
D gene: NA
clone size: NA
J gene: TRBJ1-6
V gene: TRBV7-2

CDR3 protein: CASMEGGTDTQYF
CDR3 DNA: TGTGCCAGCATGGAGGGGGGAACAGATACGCAGTATTTT
D gene: NA
clone size: few
J gene: TRBJ2-3
V gene: TRBV6-5

CDR3 protein: CASSWDRAADTQYF
CDR3 DNA: TGCGCCAGCAGCTGGGACAGGGCGGCAGATACGCAGTATTTT
D gene: TRBD1
clone size: NA
J gene: TRBJ2-3
V gene: TRBV5-1

CDR3 protein: CASSFQVNTEAFF
CDR3 DNA: TGTGCCAGCAGCTTTCAGGTGAACACTGAAGCTTTCTTT
D gene: NA
clone size: few
J gene: TRBJ1-1
V gene: TRBV7-3

CDR3 protein: CASSLGRDQPQHF
CDR3 DNA: TGTGCCAGCAGCTTAGGGAGGGATCAGCCCCAGCATTTT
D gene: NA
clone size: once
J gene: TRBJ1-5
V gene: TRBV7-8

CDR3 protein: CASSEQGWGPNQPQHF
CDR3 DNA: TGTGCCAGCAGCGAGCAGGGATGGGGCCCTAATCAGCCCCAGCATTTT
D gene: NA
clone size: once
J gene: TRBJ1-5
V gene: TRBV11-2

CDR3 protein: CASSVRVADTQYF
CDR3 DNA: TGTGCCAGCAGCGTAAGGGTTGCAGATACGCAGTATTTT
D gene: NA
clone size: NA
J gene: TRBJ2-3
V gene: TRBV9

CDR3 protein: CASSLEVFLQGSYNEQFF
CDR3 DNA: TGCGCCAGCAGCTTGGAAGTGTTCCTCCAGGGCTCCTACAATGAGCAGTTCTTC
D gene: NA
clone size: NA
J gene: TRBJ2-1
V gene: TRBV5-1

CDR3 protein: CASRTGISMNTEAFF
CDR3 DNA: TGTGCCAGCAGAACCGGGATCTCAATGAACACTGAAGCTTTCTTT
D gene: NA
clone size: NA
J gene: TRBJ1-1
V gene: TRBV6-6

CDR3 protein: CASSLVKTNTEAFF
CDR3 DNA: TGCGCCAGCAGCTTGGTAAAGACGAACACTGAAGCTTTCTTT
D gene: NA
clone size: few
J gene: TRBJ1-1
V gene: TRBV5-1

CDR3 protein: CATSRGGVYTGELFF
CDR3 DNA: TGTGCCACCTCGCGAGGGGGGGTCTACACCGGGGAGCTGTTTTTT
D gene: NA
clone size: NA
J gene: TRBJ2-2
V gene: TRBV7-2

CDR3 protein: CASSVDGLAVHNEQFF
CDR3 DNA: TGTGCCAGCAGCGTCGACGGACTAGCGGTCCACAATGAGCAGTTCTTC
D gene: TRBD2
clone size: NA
J gene: TRBJ2-1
V gene: TRBV7-9

CDR3 protein: CASSESAGVEKLFF
CDR3 DNA: TGTGCCAGCAGTGAATCAGCGGGAGTGGAAAAACTGTTTTTT
D gene: NA
clone size: NA
J gene: TRBJ1-4
V gene: TRBV25-1

CDR3 protein: CASSFGSLNTEAFF
CDR3 DNA: TGTGCCAGCAGCTTCGGGAGTTTAAACACTGAAGCTTTCTTT
D gene: NA
clone size: NA
J gene: TRBJ1-1
V gene: TRBV11-2

CDR3 protein: CASSYGALAMNTEAFF
CDR3 DNA: TGTGCCAGCAGTTACGGGGCTCTAGCAATGAACACTGAAGCTTTCTTT
D gene: NA
clone size: NA
J gene: TRBJ1-1
V gene: TRBV6-6

CDR3 protein: CASSLAGQSIGLYNEQFF
CDR3 DNA: TGTGCCAGCAGCTTAGCTGGGCAGTCAATCGGGTTATACAATGAGCAGTTCTTC
D gene: NA
clone size: NA
J gene: TRBJ2-1
V gene: TRBV11-3

CDR3 protein: CASSYAGAAETQYF
CDR3 DNA: TGTGCCAGCAGTTACGCAGGGGCCGCAGAGACCCAGTACTTC
D gene: NA
clone size: NA
J gene: TRBJ2-5
V gene: TRBV6-6

CDR3 protein: CATGVPSNTEAFF
CDR3 DNA: TGTGCTACTGGGGTCCCGTCGAACACTGAAGCTTTCTTT
D gene: NA
clone size: NA
J gene: TRBJ1-1
V gene: TRBV11-2

CDR3 protein: CASSQQTGRYNEQFF
CDR3 DNA: TGCGCCAGCAGCCAGCAGACAGGGAGGTACAATGAGCAGTTCTTC
D gene: NA
clone size: NA
J gene: TRBJ2-1
V gene: TRBV4-1

CDR3 protein: CASSLAHSGGAGYNEQFF
CDR3 DNA: TGTGCCAGCAGCTTGGCCCATAGCGGGGGGGCTGGCTACAATGAGCAGTTCTTC
D gene: TRBD2
clone size: NA
J gene: TRBJ2-1
V gene: TRBV5-4

CDR3 protein: CASTSSHRGGTGELFF
CDR3 DNA: TGTGCCAGTACCTCGAGTCACAGGGGAGGCACCGGGGAGCTGTTTTTT
D gene: NA
clone size: NA
J gene: TRBJ2-2
V gene: TRBV19

CDR3 protein: CASSIVGANTGELFF
CDR3 DNA: TGTGCCAGCAGCATCGTCGGGGCGAACACCGGGGAGCTGTTTTTT
D gene: NA
clone size: NA
J gene: TRBJ2-2
V gene: TRBV2

CDR3 protein: CASSSRGRGPTNEKLFF
CDR3 DNA: TGTGCCAGCAGTTCAAGGGGAAGGGGGCCAACTAATGAAAAACTGTTTTTT
D gene: TRBD1
clone size: NA
J gene: TRBJ1-4
V gene: TRBV27

CDR3 protein: CASSLYRGPLSGANVLTF
CDR3 DNA: TGTGCCAGCAGCTTATACAGGGGGCCCCTCTCTGGGGCCAACGTCCTGACTTTC
D gene: TRBD1
clone size: NA
J gene: TRBJ2-6
V gene: TRBV7-2

CDR3 protein: CASSLAVTGGGTGELFF
CDR3 DNA: TGTGCCAGCAGCTTGGCGGTAACGGGGGGAGGTACCGGGGAGCTGTTTTTT
D gene: TRBD2
clone size: NA
J gene: TRBJ2-2
V gene: TRBV5-4

CDR3 protein: CASSQVESLAGGLTYEQYF
CDR3 DNA: TGTGCCAGCAGCCAAGTAGAATCGCTAGCGGGGGGGCTCACCTACGAGCAGTACTTC
D gene: TRBD2
clone size: once
J gene: TRBJ2-7
V gene: TRBV5-5